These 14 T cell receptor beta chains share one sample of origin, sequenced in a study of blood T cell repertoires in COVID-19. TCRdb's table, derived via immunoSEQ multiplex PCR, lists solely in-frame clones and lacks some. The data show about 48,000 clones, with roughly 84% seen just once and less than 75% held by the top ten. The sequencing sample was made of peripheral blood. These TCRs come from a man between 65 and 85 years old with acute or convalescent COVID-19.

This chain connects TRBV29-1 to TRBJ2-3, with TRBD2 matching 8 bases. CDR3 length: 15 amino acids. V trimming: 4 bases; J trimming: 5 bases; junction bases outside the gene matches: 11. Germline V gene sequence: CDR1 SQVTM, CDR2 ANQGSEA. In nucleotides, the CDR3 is TGCAGCGTTGCTCGTTCGGGAGGGCCGAGAGATACGCAGTATTTT. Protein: CSVARSGGPRDTQYF.

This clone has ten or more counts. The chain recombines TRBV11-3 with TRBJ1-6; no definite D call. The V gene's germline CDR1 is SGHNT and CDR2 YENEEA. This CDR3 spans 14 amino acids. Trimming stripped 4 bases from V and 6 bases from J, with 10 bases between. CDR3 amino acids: CASSSRGINSPLHF. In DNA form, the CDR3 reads TGTGCCAGCAGCTCTCGGGGTATTAATTCACCCCTCCACTTT.

CDR3 bases: TGTGCCAGCAGCTTAAGAGTCCCGGGAGGCGGAGATACGCAGTATTTT. Translating gives CASSLRVPGGGDTQYF. The chain recombines TRBV13 with TRBJ2-3, with 7 bases aligning to TRBD2. V lost 2 bases and J lost 5; bases outside the gene matches: 10. The CDR3 loop spans 16 amino acids. CDR1 is PRHDT, CDR2 FYEKMQ, per germline (reference sequence).

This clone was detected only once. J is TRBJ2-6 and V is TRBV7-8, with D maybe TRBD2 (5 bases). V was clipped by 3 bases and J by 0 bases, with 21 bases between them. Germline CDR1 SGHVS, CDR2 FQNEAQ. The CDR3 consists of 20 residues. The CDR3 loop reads CASSFNPLLREGSGANVLTF. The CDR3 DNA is TGTGCCAGCAGCTTCAACCCCTTACTGAGGGAAGGCTCTGGGGCCAACGTCCTGACTTTC.

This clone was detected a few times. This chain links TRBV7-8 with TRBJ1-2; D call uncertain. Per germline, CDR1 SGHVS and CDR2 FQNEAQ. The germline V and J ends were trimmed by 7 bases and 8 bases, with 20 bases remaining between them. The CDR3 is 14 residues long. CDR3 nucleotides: TGTGCCAGCAACCTGAGGGCGGGAACGGTAGGCTACACCTTC. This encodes CASNLRAGTVGYTF.

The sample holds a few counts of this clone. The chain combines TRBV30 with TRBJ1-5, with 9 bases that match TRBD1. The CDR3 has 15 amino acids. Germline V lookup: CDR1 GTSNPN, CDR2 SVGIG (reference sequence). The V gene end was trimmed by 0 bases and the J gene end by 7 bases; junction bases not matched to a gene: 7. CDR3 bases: TGTGCCTGGAGTGTACGGGACAGGGTGGACCAGCCCCAGCATTTT. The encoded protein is CAWSVRDRVDQPQHF. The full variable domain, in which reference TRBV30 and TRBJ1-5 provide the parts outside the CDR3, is SQTIHQWPATLVQPVGSPLSLECTVEGTSNPNLYWYRQAAGRGLQLLFYSVGIGQISSEVPQNLSASRPQDRQFILSSKKLLLSDSGFYLCAWSVRDRVDQPQHFGDGTRLSIL.

CDR3 nucleotide sequence: TGTGCCAGCAGTTACGGAACAGGGGTGTCCGGGGAGCTGTTTTTT. Protein: CASSYGTGVSGELFF. The chain is built from TRBV6-5 and TRBJ2-2; 7 nucleotides agree with TRBD1. The V gene end was trimmed by 2 bases and the J gene end by 6 bases; junction bases not matched to a gene: 6. Germline values: CDR1 MNHEY, CDR2 SVGAGI. The CDR3 is made up of 15 amino acids.

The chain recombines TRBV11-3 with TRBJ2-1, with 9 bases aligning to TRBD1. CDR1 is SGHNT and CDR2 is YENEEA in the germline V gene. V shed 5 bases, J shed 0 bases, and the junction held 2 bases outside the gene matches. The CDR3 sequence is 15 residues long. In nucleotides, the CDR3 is TGTGCCAGCAGCCTGGGACAGGGCTCCTACAATGAGCAGTTCTTC. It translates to CASSLGQGSYNEQFF.

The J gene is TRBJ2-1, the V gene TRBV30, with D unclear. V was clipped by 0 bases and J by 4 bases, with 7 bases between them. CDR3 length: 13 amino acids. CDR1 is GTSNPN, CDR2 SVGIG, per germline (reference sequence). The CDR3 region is CAWSVRRYNEQFF. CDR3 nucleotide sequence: TGTGCCTGGAGTGTACGCAGGTACAATGAGCAGTTCTTC. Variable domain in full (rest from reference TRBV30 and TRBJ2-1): SQTIHQWPATLVQPVGSPLSLECTVEGTSNPNLYWYRQAAGRGLQLLFYSVGIGQISSEVPQNLSASRPQDRQFILSSKKLLLSDSGFYLCAWSVRRYNEQFFGPGTRLTVL.

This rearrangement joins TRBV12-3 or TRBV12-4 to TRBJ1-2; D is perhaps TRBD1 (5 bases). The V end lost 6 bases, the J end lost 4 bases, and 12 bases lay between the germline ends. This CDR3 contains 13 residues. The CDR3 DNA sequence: TGTGCCAGCAGCTTGGAAGGGGTCTATGGCTACACCTTC. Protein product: CASSLEGVYGYTF.

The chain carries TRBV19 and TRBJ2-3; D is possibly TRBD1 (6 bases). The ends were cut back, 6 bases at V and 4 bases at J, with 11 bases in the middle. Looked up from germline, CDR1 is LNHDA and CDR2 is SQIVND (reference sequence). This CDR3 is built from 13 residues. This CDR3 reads CASRPRGADTQYF. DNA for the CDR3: TGTGCCAGTAGGCCCAGGGGAGCAGATACGCAGTATTTT.

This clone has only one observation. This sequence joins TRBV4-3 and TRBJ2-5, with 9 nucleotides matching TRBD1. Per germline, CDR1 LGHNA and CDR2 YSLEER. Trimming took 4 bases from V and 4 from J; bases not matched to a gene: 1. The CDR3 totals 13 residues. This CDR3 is CASSPDRGETQYF. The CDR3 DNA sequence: TGCGCCAGCAGCCCGGACAGGGGAGAGACCCAGTACTTC.

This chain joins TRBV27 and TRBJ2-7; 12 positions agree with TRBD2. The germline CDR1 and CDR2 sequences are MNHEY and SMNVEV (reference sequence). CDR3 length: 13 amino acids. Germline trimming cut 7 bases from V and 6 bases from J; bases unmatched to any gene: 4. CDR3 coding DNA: TGTGCCAGCAAGACTAGCGGGAGAAGCGAGCAGTACTTC. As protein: CASKTSGRSEQYF.

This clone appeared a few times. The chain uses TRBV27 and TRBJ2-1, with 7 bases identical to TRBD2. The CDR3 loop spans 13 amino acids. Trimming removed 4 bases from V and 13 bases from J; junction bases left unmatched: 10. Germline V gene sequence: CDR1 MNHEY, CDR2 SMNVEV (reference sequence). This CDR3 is CASSSSGTKGQFF. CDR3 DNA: TGTGCCAGCAGTTCCTCCGGGACTAAGGGACAGTTCTTC.